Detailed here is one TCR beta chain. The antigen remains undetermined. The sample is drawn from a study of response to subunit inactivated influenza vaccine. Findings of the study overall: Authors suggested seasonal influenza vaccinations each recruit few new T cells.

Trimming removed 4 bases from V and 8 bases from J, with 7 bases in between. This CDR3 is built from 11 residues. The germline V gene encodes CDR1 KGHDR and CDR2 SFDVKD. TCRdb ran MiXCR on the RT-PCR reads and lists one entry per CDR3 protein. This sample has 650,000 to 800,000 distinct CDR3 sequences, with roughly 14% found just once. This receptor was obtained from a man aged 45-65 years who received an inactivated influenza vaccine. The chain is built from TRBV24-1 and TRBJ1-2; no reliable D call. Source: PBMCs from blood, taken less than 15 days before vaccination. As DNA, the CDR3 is TGTGCCACCAGTGACGGGTACGGCTACACCTTC. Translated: CATSDGYGYTF.